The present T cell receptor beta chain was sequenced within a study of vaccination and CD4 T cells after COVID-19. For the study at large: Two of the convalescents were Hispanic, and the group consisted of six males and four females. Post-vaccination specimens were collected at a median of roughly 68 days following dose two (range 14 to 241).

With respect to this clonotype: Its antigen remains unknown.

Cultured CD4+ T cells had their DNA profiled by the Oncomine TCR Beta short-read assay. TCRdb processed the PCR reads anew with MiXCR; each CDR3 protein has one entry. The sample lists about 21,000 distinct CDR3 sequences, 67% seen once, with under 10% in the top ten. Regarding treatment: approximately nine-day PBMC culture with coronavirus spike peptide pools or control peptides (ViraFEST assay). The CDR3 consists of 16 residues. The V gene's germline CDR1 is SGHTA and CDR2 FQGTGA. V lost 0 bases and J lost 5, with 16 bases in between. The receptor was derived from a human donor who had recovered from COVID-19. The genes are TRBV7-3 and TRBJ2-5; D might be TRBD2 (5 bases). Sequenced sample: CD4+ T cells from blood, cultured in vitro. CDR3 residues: CASSLTGSAWMETQYF. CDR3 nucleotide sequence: TGTGCCAGCAGCTTAACAGGTAGCGCGTGGATGGAGACCCAGTACTTC. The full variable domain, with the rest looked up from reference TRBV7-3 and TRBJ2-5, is GAGVSQTPSNKVTEKGKYVELRCDPISGHTALYWYRQSLGQGPEFLIYFQGTGAADDSGLPNDRFFAVRPEGSVSTLKIQRTERGDSAVYLCASSLTGSAWMETQYFGPGTRLLVL.